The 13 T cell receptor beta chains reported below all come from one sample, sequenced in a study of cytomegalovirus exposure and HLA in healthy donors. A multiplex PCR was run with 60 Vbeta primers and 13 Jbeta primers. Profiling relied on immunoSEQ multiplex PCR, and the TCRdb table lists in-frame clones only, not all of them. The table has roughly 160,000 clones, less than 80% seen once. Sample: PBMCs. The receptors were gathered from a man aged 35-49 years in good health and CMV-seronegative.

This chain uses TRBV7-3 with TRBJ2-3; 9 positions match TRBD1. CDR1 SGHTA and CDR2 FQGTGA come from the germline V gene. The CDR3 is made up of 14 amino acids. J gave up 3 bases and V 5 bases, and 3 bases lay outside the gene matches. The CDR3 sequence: CASSGTGSTDTQYF. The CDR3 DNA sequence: TGTGCCAGCAGCGGGACAGGGAGTACAGATACGCAGTATTTT. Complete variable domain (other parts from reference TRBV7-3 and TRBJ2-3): GAGVSQTPSNKVTEKGKYVELRCDPISGHTALYWYRQSLGQGPEFLIYFQGTGAADDSGLPNDRFFAVRPEGSVSTLKIQRTERGDSAVYLCASSGTGSTDTQYFGPGTRLTVL.

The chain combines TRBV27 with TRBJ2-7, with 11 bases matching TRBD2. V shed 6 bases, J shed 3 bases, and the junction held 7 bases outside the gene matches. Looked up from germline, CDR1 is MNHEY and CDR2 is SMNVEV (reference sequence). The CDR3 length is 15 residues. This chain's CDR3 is CASSLLAGVLYEQYF. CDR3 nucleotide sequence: TGTGCCAGCAGCCTACTAGCGGGGGTCCTCTACGAGCAGTACTTC.

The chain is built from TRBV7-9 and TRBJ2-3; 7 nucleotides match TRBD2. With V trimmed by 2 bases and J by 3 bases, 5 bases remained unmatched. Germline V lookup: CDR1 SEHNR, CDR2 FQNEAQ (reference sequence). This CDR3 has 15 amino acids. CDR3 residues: CASSLLPAGTDTQYF. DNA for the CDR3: TGTGCCAGCAGCTTACTCCCAGCGGGGACAGATACGCAGTATTTT.

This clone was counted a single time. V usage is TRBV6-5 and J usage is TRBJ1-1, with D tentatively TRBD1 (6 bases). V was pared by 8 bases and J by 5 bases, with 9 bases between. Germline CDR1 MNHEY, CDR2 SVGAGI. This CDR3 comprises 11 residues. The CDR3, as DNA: TGTGCCAGCGCACAGGGAACTGAAGCTTTCTTT. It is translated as CASAQGTEAFF.

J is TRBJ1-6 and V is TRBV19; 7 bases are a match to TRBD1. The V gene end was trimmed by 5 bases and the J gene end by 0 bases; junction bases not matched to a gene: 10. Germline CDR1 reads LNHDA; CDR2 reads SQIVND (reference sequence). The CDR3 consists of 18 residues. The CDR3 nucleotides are TGTGCCAGTAGTTTCCGGACAGGCAAAAGCTCCTATAATTCACCCCTCCACTTT. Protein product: CASSFRTGKSSYNSPLHF. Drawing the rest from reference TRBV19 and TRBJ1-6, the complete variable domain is DGGITQSPKYLFRKEGQNVTLSCEQNLNHDAMYWYRQDPGQGLRLIYYSQIVNDFQKGDIAEGYSVSREKKESFPLTVTSAQKNPTAFYLCASSFRTGKSSYNSPLHFGNGTRLTVT.

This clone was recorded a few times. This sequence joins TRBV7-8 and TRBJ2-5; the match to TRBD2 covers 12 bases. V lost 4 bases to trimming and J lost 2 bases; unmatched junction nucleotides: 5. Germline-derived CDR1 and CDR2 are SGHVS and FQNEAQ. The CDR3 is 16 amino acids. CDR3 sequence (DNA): TGTGCCAGCAGCTCACGGACTAGCGGGGCGCAAGAGACCCAGTACTTC. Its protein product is CASSSRTSGAQETQYF.

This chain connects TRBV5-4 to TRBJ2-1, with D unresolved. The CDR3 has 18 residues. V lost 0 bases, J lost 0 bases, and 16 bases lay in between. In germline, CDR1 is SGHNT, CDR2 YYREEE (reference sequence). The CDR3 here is CASSLGTSLTPSYNEQFF. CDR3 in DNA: TGTGCCAGCAGCTTGGGTACAAGTCTTACCCCCTCCTACAATGAGCAGTTCTTC.

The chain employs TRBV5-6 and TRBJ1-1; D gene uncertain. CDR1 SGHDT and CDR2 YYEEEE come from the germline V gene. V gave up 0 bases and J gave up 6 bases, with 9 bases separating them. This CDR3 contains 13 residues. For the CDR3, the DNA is TGTGCCAGCAGCTTGGGCGCGGGCCCTGAAGCTTTCTTT. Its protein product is CASSLGAGPEAFF.

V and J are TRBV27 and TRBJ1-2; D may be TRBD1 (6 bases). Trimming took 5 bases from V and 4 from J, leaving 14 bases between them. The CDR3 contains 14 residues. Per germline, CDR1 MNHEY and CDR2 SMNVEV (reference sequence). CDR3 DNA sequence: TGTGCCAGCAGTCCTTCCCGCAGGGGCTATGGCTACACCTTC. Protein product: CASSPSRRGYGYTF.

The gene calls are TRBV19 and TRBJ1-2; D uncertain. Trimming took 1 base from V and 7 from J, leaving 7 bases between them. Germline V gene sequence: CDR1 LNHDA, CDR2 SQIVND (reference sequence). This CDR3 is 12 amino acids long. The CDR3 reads CASSIGAGGYTF. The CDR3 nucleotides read TGTGCCAGTAGTATAGGGGCAGGTGGCTACACCTTC.

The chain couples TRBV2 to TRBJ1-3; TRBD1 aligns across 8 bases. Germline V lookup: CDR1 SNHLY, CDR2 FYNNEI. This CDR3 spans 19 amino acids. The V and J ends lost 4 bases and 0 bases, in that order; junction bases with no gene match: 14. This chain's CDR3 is CASSVVGQEVFSSGNTIYF. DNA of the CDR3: TGTGCCAGCAGTGTCGTGGGACAGGAGGTGTTCAGCTCTGGAAACACCATATATTTT.

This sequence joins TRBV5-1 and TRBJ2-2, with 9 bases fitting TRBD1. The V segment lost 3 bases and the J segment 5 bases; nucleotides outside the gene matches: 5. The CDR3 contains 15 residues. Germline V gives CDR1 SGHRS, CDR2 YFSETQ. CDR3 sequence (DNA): TGCGCCAGCAGCTCCCGGACAGGGGTAACCGGGGAGCTGTTTTTT. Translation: CASSSRTGVTGELFF.

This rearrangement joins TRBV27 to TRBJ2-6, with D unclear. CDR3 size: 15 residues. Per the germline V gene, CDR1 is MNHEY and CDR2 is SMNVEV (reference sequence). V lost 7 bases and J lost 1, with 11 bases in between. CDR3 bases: TGTGCCAGCACCTTCGGGTCGTCTGGGGCCAACGTCCTGACTTTC. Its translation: CASTFGSSGANVLTF.